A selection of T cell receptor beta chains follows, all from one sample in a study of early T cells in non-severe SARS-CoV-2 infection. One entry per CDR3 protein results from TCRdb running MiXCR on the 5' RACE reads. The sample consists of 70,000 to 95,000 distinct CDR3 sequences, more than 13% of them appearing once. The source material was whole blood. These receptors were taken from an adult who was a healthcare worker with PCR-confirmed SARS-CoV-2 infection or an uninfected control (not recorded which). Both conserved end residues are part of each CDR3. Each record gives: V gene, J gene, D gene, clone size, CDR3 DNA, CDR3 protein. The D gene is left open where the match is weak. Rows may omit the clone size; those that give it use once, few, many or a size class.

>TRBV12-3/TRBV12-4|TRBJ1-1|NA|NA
TGTGCCAGCAGGACGCCGAGCACTGAAGCTTTCTTT
CASRTPSTEAFF
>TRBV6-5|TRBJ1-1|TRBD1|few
TGTGCCAGCAAAACAGGGGCCGAGGACACTGAAGCTTTCTTT
CASKTGAEDTEAFF
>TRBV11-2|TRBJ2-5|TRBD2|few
TGTGCCAGCAGCCCACTAGCGGGGGCCAGACAAGAGACCCAGTACTTC
CASSPLAGARQETQYF
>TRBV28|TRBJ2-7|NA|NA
TGTGCCAGCAGTCATGTGACAGGGAGGTACGAGCAGTACTTC
CASSHVTGRYEQYF
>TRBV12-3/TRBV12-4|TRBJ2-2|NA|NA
TGTGCCAGCAGTTTAGACGCGAGAAACACCGGGGAGCTGTTTTTT
CASSLDARNTGELFF
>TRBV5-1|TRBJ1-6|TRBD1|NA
TGCGCCAGCAGCGGACAGGGCAATTCACCCCTCCACTTT
CASSGQGNSPLHF
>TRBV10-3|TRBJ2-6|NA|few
TGTGCCAGCACAGCCCCCGGGGCCAACGTCCTGACTTTC
CASTAPGANVLTF
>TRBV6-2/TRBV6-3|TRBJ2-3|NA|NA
TGTGCCAGCAGTGACTTGGTGTCAGATACGCAGTATTTT
CASSDLVSDTQYF
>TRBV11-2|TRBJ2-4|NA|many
TGTGCCAGCAGCGCGACGGGCATCGGAAACATTCAGTACTTC
CASSATGIGNIQYF
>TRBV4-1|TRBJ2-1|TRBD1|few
TGCGCCAGCAGCCTTTCCGGGACAGGGACCTCATGGGGCGACAATGAGCAGTTCTTC
CASSLSGTGTSWGDNEQFF
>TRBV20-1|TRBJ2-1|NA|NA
TGCAGTGCGCCGGCAAAGTTGAGAAACTACAATGAGCAGTTCTTC
CSAPAKLRNYNEQFF
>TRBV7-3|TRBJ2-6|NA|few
TGTGCCAGCAGCCTAGACTCTGGGGCCAACGTCCTGACTTTC
CASSLDSGANVLTF
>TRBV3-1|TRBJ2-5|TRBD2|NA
TGTGCCAGCAGCCCCCATTTCGGGGGGGCAATAGAGACCCAGTACTTC
CASSPHFGGAIETQYF
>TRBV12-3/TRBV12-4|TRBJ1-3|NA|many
TGTGCCAGTCGGACGGGGGGAAACACCATATATTTT
CASRTGGNTIYF
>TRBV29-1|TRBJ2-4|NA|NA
TGCAGCGTTGAAGAAGATCGGGGTTTAGCCAAAAACATTCAGTACTTC
CSVEEDRGLAKNIQYF
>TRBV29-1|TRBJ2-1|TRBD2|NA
TGCAGCATACGAGCGGGGGGATCCTACAATGAGCAGTTCTTC
CSIRAGGSYNEQFF
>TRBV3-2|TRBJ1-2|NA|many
TGTGCCAGCAGCCCTCTTGAGGGTTACGGCTACACCTTC
CASSPLEGYGYTF
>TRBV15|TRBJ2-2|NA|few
TGTGCCACCAGCAGAGTGGGGCAGTTCGGGGAGCTGTTTTTT
CATSRVGQFGELFF
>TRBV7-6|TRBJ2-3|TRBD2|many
TGTGCCAGCAGCTTCGGTGCTAGCGGGGGGCTCACAGATACGCAGTATTTT
CASSFGASGGLTDTQYF
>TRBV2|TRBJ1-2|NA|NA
TGTGCCAGCAGTGATGGGCAGGACTATGGCTACACCTTC
CASSDGQDYGYTF
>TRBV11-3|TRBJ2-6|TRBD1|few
TGTGCCAGCAGCAACTCCGGGACAGGGGTTGGGGCCAACGTCCTGACTTTC
CASSNSGTGVGANVLTF
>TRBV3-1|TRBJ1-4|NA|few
TGTGCCAGCAGCCACTACAGGGCCGAGATACTGTTTTTT
CASSHYRAEILFF